This T cell receptor beta chain appears in the sequencing data of a study of CD8 T cells in Susac syndrome. High-throughput TCR beta sequencing covered peripheral CD8+ and CD4+ T cells. Those who served as multiple sclerosis controls were treatment-naive patients with stable or active relapsing-remitting disease. Negative isolation was used for CD8+ and CD4+ T cells and FACS enrichment for TEMRA cells. Random hexamers primed reverse transcription of about 0.5 to 1 ug RNA. Each CDR3 protein gets one entry after TCRdb re-called the immunoSEQ multiplex PCR reads with MiXCR. The sample has about 130,000 distinct CDR3 sequences, around 94% seen once. This CDR3 is 13 amino acids long. The germline CDR1 and CDR2 sequences are SGHRS and YFSETQ. With 1 base clipped from V and 12 bases from J, the junction kept 6 bases outside the gene matches.

Source material: CD4+ T cells from PBMCs. V is TRBV5-1 and J is TRBJ1-4; TRBD1 aligns across 7 bases. This receptor was obtained from a human donor with multiple sclerosis. The chain's CDR3 is CASSLNNQGELFF. The CDR3 DNA is TGCGCCAGCAGCTTGAATAACCAGGGGGAACTGTTTTTT. Drawing the rest from reference TRBV5-1 and TRBJ1-4, the complete variable domain is KAGVTQTPRYLIKTRGQQVTLSCSPISGHRSVSWYQQTPGQGLQFLFEYFSETQRNKGNFPGRFSGRQFSNSRSEMNVSTLELGDSALYLCASSLNNQGELFFGSGTQLSVL.